The TCR beta chain under discussion was sequenced for a study of human T cells and chemical hapten exposure. In its sample, this clonotype was seen a few times. Via MiXCR, TCRdb re-called the RACE reads, giving one row per CDR3 protein. The profile shows some 190,000 distinct CDR3 sequences, about a fifth of them singletons. Time point in this sample: patch test 1, 2 weeks after DPC sensitization. Stated treatment: therapeutic diphenylcyclopropenone sensitization with weekly scalp DPC. V dropped 6 bases and J dropped 6 bases, with 15 bases sitting between them. CDR3 length: 13 amino acids. Germline CDR1 and CDR2: ENHRY and SYGVKD.

This clonotype was obtained from a woman between 45 and 65 years old with alopecia areata. Some clones in this sample may be carry-over from other donors' samples. The sequenced sample was whole blood, obtained in connection with sensitization to the hapten diphenylcyclopropenone (DPC). The chain couples TRBV10-3 to TRBJ2-7, with D possibly being TRBD2 (6 bases). CDR3 nucleotides: TGTGCCATCAGGGAGGGGAGCTCACTCGAGCAGTACTTC. Encoded protein: CAIREGSSLEQYF.